A selection of T cell receptor beta chains follows, all from one sample in a study of blood T cell repertoires in COVID-19. Measured with immunoSEQ multiplex PCR; TCRdb has only the in-frame clones, and not every one. The data contain 450,000 or so clones, around 89% of them seen just once; the ten biggest clones take up roughly 1.6%. Sequencing input: peripheral blood. The source is a woman in her thirties or forties with COVID-19, enrolled during active disease. The CDR3 runs from the conserved cysteine through the conserved F or W. Each record gives: clone size, D gene, J gene, V gene, CDR3 protein, CDR3 DNA. The D gene is left open where the match is weak. The listing skips clone size in some rows; elsewhere it reads once, few, many or a size class.

once	TRBD1	TRBJ2-1	TRBV7-9	CATHPGQGVNEQFF	TGTGCCACACATCCGGGACAGGGGGTCAATGAGCAGTTCTTC
.	.	TRBJ2-2	TRBV27	CATTNTGELFF	TGTGCCACCACGAACACCGGGGAGCTGTTTTTT
.	.	TRBJ2-1	TRBV6-5	CASSYEGEYNEQFF	TGTGCCAGCAGTTATGAGGGGGAGTACAATGAGCAGTTCTTC
few	TRBD1	TRBJ1-2	TRBV28	CASRSGGPFYGYTF	TGTGCCAGCAGATCAGGGGGCCCCTTCTATGGCTACACCTTC
.	.	TRBJ1-5	TRBV19	CASSTTGTPTRLNQPQHF	TGTGCCAGTAGTACGACCGGGACTCCCACACGTCTCAATCAGCCCCAGCATTTT
.	TRBD1	TRBJ1-1	TRBV5-6	CASSLDRGLANTEAFF	TGTGCCAGCAGCCTTGACAGGGGGCTAGCGAACACTGAAGCTTTCTTT
once	.	TRBJ1-1	TRBV2	CASSEVVVGEAFF	TGTGCCAGCAGTGAAGTAGTGGTCGGTGAAGCTTTCTTT
.	TRBD2	TRBJ2-3	TRBV10-3	CAISQSGGRDTQYF	TGTGCCATCAGTCAAAGCGGGGGAAGAGATACGCAGTATTTT
.	.	TRBJ1-1	TRBV18	CASSPPGNDYQAFF	TGTGCCAGCTCACCACCGGGGAACGACTATCAAGCTTTCTTT
.	.	TRBJ1-6	TRBV28	CAALRQETNSPLHF	TGTGCCGCTTTACGACAGGAGACTAATTCACCCCTCCACTTT
.	.	TRBJ2-1	TRBV7-2	CASSVSSSSYNEQFF	TGTGCCAGCAGCGTTTCCTCTAGCTCCTACAATGAGCAGTTCTTC
once	TRBD2	TRBJ2-1	TRBV7-2	CASSLLSSGRYNEQFF	TGTGCCAGCAGCTTATTATCGAGCGGGAGATACAATGAGCAGTTCTTC
.	.	TRBJ2-5	TRBV27	CASSLYRGGETQYF	TGTGCCAGCAGTTTATATAGGGGGGGAGAGACCCAGTACTTC
.	.	TRBJ1-3	TRBV6-5	CASTSPGREKNTIYF	TGTGCCAGCACCTCCCCCGGGAGGGAGAAAAACACCATATATTTT
once	TRBD1	TRBJ1-5	TRBV15	CATSRDTGGLGSNQPQHF	TGTGCCACCAGCAGAGATACAGGGGGCTTGGGTAGCAATCAGCCCCAGCATTTT
.	TRBD2	TRBJ2-3	TRBV6-8	CASSYGRGGTDTQYF	TGTGCCAGCAGTTATGGTCGGGGGGGAACAGATACGCAGTATTTT
.	.	TRBJ1-2	TRBV28	CASSLGLSGGTNYGYTF	TGTGCCAGCAGTTTGGGGCTTTCAGGTGGAACTAACTATGGCTACACCTTC